This T cell receptor (beta chain) was recovered during a study of regulatory T cells in long-lasting Graves disease. The study's findings and limits: Newly diagnosed Graves' patients had higher TCR diversity than persistent ones.

Construction of TCR beta libraries relied on iRepertoire HTBI primers and on Arm-PCR targeting CDR3 regions. One entry per CDR3 protein, called by TCRdb with MiXCR from the multiplex PCR reads. The sample records over 300,000 distinct CDR3 sequences, about 14% being singletons. The CDR3 length is 14 residues. The ends lost 6 bases at V and 4 bases at J; junction bases unmatched: 9. Germline loops: CDR1 MNHNS, CDR2 SASEGT. The time point is: newly diagnosed GD, antithyroid drugs for less than 3 months. TCR sequences were obtained from RNA taken from PBMCs. Patients all came to the study from an endocrinology department in Xi'an, China. This clonotype occurred many times. Its antigen is still unknown.

Sequenced here: peripheral blood mononuclear cells (PBMCs), sampled at new diagnosis, from a patient treated with antithyroid drugs. This TCR derives from a female donor with Graves disease. The genes are TRBV6-1 and TRBJ2-7, with 7 positions matching TRBD1. The CDR3, as DNA: TGTGCCAGCAGGTCCCGGGACAGTTATTACGAGCAGTACTTC. Translated: CASRSRDSYYEQYF.